The following is a T cell receptor (beta chain) sequence with its context. Its antigen is undetermined. From germline, CDR1 is MNHEY and CDR2 SVGAGI. There are 14 residues in the CDR3. J was trimmed by 9 bases and V by 4 bases; bases with no gene match: 8. The data belong to a study of cytomegalovirus exposure and HLA in healthy donors. As for the study in general: Earlier results showed roughly 110 million unique TCR beta sequences derived from roughly 200 million T cells.

Researchers ran the PCR with 60 Vbeta and 13 Jbeta primers. Libraries were prepared by immunoSEQ multiplex PCR; TCRdb keeps only in-frame clonotypes and omits some of them. The sample yields tens of thousands of clones, 80% seen once. Overall study results and limits: 87-base-pair reads could not separate some V segments, including TRBV6-2 and TRBV6-3. A highly shared variant cluster was judged a likely technical artifact. Specific recognition of CMV antigens was confirmed in vitro for a few chains (all CMV-associated).

Sequencing was carried out using PBMCs. This chain joins TRBV6-5 and TRBJ1-3, with 8 bases identical to TRBD1. The origin of this receptor is a male donor in good health and CMV-seronegative. The CDR3 DNA reads as TGTGCCAGCAGTTTCGGACAGGGTCTGGCCACCATATATTTT. As protein: CASSFGQGLATIYF.